A selection of T cell receptor beta chains follows, all from one sample in a study of T cells after yellow fever vaccination. TCRdb reanalysed the 5' RACE reads using MiXCR and keeps one entry per CDR3 protein. The sample holds tens of thousands of distinct CDR3 sequences, more than 5.5% seen once. Sequencing was performed on CD8+ T cells sorted from PBMCs, taken 4 to 5 days after the first yellow fever vaccination. The source is a man aged 18 to 30 who received the YFV17D yellow fever vaccine. Both conserved end residues are part of each CDR3. The D gene is left open where the match is weak. Some rows have no size entry. The others give once, few or many, or a class for an expanded clone.

d_call	v_call	j_call	clone_size	cdr3_nt	cdr3_aa
-	TRBV7-9	TRBJ2-2	many	TGTGCCAGCAGCCCGATCGGGACCGATAACACCGGGGAGCTGTTTTTT	CASSPIGTDNTGELFF
-	TRBV7-2	TRBJ2-5	few	TGTGCCAGCAGCTTAAACTTAAAAGAGACCCAGTACTTC	CASSLNLKETQYF
-	TRBV21-1	TRBJ1-2	many	TGTGCCAGCAGACGGGACGGGATTGGGGGCTACACCTTC	CASRRDGIGGYTF
-	TRBV12-3/TRBV12-4	TRBJ1-1	few	TGTGCCAGCAGTTTTCGGTCTGACGCTGAAGCTTTCTTT	CASSFRSDAEAFF
TRBD2	TRBV5-1	TRBJ2-7	few	TGCGCCAGCAGCTTGGGCCCTAGCGGCAACTACGAGCAGTACTTC	CASSLGPSGNYEQYF
-	TRBV7-3	TRBJ2-1	many	TGTGCCAGCAGCTCAAGCATGGGGGGCTATGAGCAGTTCTTC	CASSSSMGGYEQFF
-	TRBV6-2/TRBV6-3	TRBJ1-2	few	TGTGCCAGCAGTTACACCCGGGAACGGGGTCTGGGTAGAACTGGATATGGCTACACCTTC	CASSYTRERGLGRTGYGYTF
-	TRBV3-1	TRBJ2-2	-	TGTGCCAGCAGACAAGAGTTCGGTACCCCGAACACCGGGGAGCTGTTTTTT	CASRQEFGTPNTGELFF
-	TRBV12-3/TRBV12-4	TRBJ2-2	few	TGTGCCAGCAGGGCAGGGGACGTAAACACCGGGGAGCTGTTTTTT	CASRAGDVNTGELFF
-	TRBV4-3	TRBJ1-6	many	TGCGCCAGCAGCCAAGGGTACAACCTTTCACCCCTCCACTTT	CASSQGYNLSPLHF
TRBD2	TRBV7-9	TRBJ2-2	medium-sized	TGTGCCAGCAGCTTCTTAGCGGGGGCGAACACCGGGGAGCTGTTTTTT	CASSFLAGANTGELFF
-	TRBV7-9	TRBJ2-4	-	TGTGCCAGCAGCCCCTCGTCCGGGACAGCCAAAAACATTCAGTACTTC	CASSPSSGTAKNIQYF
-	TRBV7-9	TRBJ2-2	few	TGTGCCTCCCCGTTAAGTGGAGAGTCCACCGGGGAGCTGTTTTTT	CASPLSGESTGELFF